These 28 T cell receptor beta chains originate from one sample sequenced in a study of T cells in Graves' hyperthyroidism and ophthalmopathy. The investigators amplified TCR beta CDR3 regions from RNA transcripts. HTBI primers were the set used in a first-round RT-PCR of the TCR CDR3. TCRdb analysed the multiplex PCR reads with MiXCR anew, one entry per CDR3 protein. Of some 300,000 distinct CDR3 sequences in the sample, roughly 13% were seen once. Sequencing input: blood. These receptors all come from a woman in her 30s with Graves' hyperthyroidism that later progressed to Graves' ophthalmopathy.

The rearrangement uses TRBV20-1 and TRBJ2-7, with D possibly being TRBD2 (5 bases). This CDR3 contains 12 residues. Germline-derived CDR1 and CDR2 are DFQATT and SNEGSKA (reference sequence). Trimming shortened V by 5 bases and J by 2 bases, and 10 bases separated the two germline ends. CDR3 region: CSAQRGPYEQYF. In nucleotides, the CDR3 is TGCAGTGCTCAACGGGGTCCCTACGAGCAGTACTTC.

There are a few counts of this clonotype. A much larger clonotype is one base distant, so this may be a read error. The V gene is TRBV10-3, the J gene TRBJ1-2, with TRBD1 as a possible D gene (5 bases). The CDR3 covers 18 residues. Germline V gives CDR1 ENHRY, CDR2 SYGVKD. CDR3 in DNA: TGTGTCATCAGTGAGTCGACCGTCGGGGGGGTAAGAAACTATGGCTACACCTTC. It specifies CVISESTVGGVRNYGYTF.

This clonotype was seen many times. The DNA for the CDR3 is TGTGCCAGCAGTTTTACGGGCGGGATTCAAGAGACCCAGTACTTC. This gives the protein CASSFTGGIQETQYF. The V gene is TRBV6-1, the J gene TRBJ2-5; D is possibly TRBD2 (6 bases). Germline V gene data show CDR1 as MNHNS and CDR2 as SASEGT. V lost 5 bases and J 2 bases, leaving 15 bases between the germline ends. The CDR3 consists of 15 residues.

Ten or more counts support this clonotype. J is TRBJ2-1 and V is TRBV7-8, with no clear D. Trimming took 1 base from V and 1 from J, leaving 8 bases between them. CDR1 is SGHVS, CDR2 FQNEAQ, per germline. The CDR3 has 15 residues. The CDR3: CASSLVVGSYNEQFF. In DNA form, the CDR3 reads TGTGCCAGCAGCTTAGTCGTCGGGTCCTACAATGAGCAGTTCTTC. Drawing the rest from reference TRBV7-8 and TRBJ2-1, the complete variable domain is GAGVSQSPRYKVAKRGQDVALRCDPISGHVSLFWYQQALGQGPEFLTYFQNEAQLDKSGLPSDRFFAERPEGSVSTLKIQRTQQEDSAVYLCASSLVVGSYNEQFFGPGTRLTVL.

This clonotype was seen many times. The CDR3 region is CASSLGTSGRSREFF. The CDR3 region has the DNA TGTGCCAGCAGTCTTGGGACTAGCGGGAGGTCTCGGGAGTTCTTC. This sequence joins TRBV27 and TRBJ2-1; 15 bases match TRBD2. The V gene end was trimmed by 5 bases and the J gene end by 14 bases; junction bases not matched to a gene: 10. Germline V lookup: CDR1 MNHEY, CDR2 SMNVEV (reference sequence). The CDR3 spans 15 residues.

A remark on this clonotype: This may be a read error: a much more frequent sequence differs by one nucleotide. The rearrangement uses TRBV29-1 and TRBJ2-5; the match to TRBD2 covers 9 bases. This CDR3 is built from 16 residues. V was pared by 1 base and J by 7 bases, with 13 bases of the junction left unmatched. Germline V CDR1 and CDR2: SQVTM, ANQGSEA. The CDR3 DNA sequence: TGCAGCGTTGAAGGTCTCCTAGCGGGGTCCAGAGGGACCCAGTACTTC. This sequence encodes CSVEGLLAGSRGTQYF.

Concerning this clonotype: One end of the junction does not line up with germline, which may come from a read error. V is TRBV4-1 and J is TRBJ2-3; D may be TRBD1 or TRBD2 (5 bases each). The germline CDR1 and CDR2 sequences are MGHRA and YSYEKL. The CDR3 sequence is 16 residues long. CDR3 region: CASSQLPGPSTDMQYF. The DNA of the CDR3 is TGCGCCAGCAGCCAACTCCCGGGACCTAGCACAGATATGCAGTATTTT.

This clonotype turned up a few times. The chain combines TRBV29-1 with TRBJ2-1, with 7 bases that match TRBD1. V shed 2 bases, J shed 4 bases, and the junction held 2 bases outside the gene matches. The germline CDR1 and CDR2 sequences are SQVTM and ANQGSEA. CDR3 size: 13 residues. The CDR3, as DNA: TGCAGCGTTGAAAGCAGGGGGTACAATGAGCAGTTCTTC. Translation gives CSVESRGYNEQFF.

This clonotype was counted a few times. The chain uses TRBV4-1 and TRBJ1-5; D possibly corresponds to TRBD1 (5 bases). Germline CDR1 and CDR2: MGHRA and YSYEKL. The length of the CDR3 is 15 residues. V lost 0 bases and J 7 bases, leaving 13 bases between the germline ends. The CDR3 region has the DNA TGCGCCAGCAGCCAAGATCCGGGGGTAGGACAGCCCCAGCATTTT. Residues: CASSQDPGVGQPQHF.

This clonotype was seen only a few times. V is TRBV6-5 and J is TRBJ2-7; D is unresolved. Germline CDR1 is MNHEY and CDR2 is SVGAGI. The CDR3 runs 13 residues. V was shortened by 2 bases and J by 7 bases, with 12 bases between the two germline ends. The CDR3 loop reads CASSYDGMREQYF. The CDR3 DNA reads TGTGCCAGCAGTTACGACGGCATGAGGGAGCAGTACTTC.

This clonotype was picked up many times. The chain links TRBV9 to TRBJ2-7, with 7 positions matching TRBD1. There are 14 residues in the CDR3. V was pared by 0 bases and J by 6 bases, with 6 bases of the junction left unmatched. Germline assignment: CDR1 SGDLS and CDR2 YYNGEE. The CDR3, as DNA: TGTGCCAGCAGCGTAGTGGGCGAGGGGGCCGAGCAGTACTTC. It encodes CASSVVGEGAEQYF.

This clonotype was seen at least ten times. The chain couples TRBV20-1 to TRBJ2-3; a possible D gene is TRBD1 (5 bases). This CDR3 has 14 amino acids. Germline V gene data show CDR1 as DFQATT and CDR2 as SNEGSKA (reference sequence). Trimming shortened V by 4 bases and J by 5 bases, and 16 bases separated the two germline ends. CDR3 in DNA: TGCAGTGCTATAGGGCAGGGATTTGAAGATACGCAGTATTTT. This sequence encodes CSAIGQGFEDTQYF.

The genes are TRBV28 and TRBJ1-5, with D hard to call. Trimming stripped 6 bases from V and 2 bases from J, with 14 bases between. The CDR3 loop spans 15 amino acids. Per the germline V gene, CDR1 is MDHEN and CDR2 is SYDVKM. The CDR3 DNA sequence: TGTGCCAGCAGGGTCTTCGGGGTGGGCAATCAGCCCCAGCATTTT. It specifies CASRVFGVGNQPQHF.

The chain has TRBV9 and TRBJ2-1; D is possibly TRBD2 (7 bases). Per the germline V gene, CDR1 is SGDLS and CDR2 is YYNGEE. The CDR3 extends over 17 amino acids. The V end was cut by 4 bases, the J end by 0 bases, with 17 bases between. The CDR3 bases are TGTGCCAGCAGCCCGAACCTAGCGGACAGCTCCTACAATGAGCAGTTCTTC. It is translated as CASSPNLADSSYNEQFF.

This clonotype was counted at least ten times. The J gene is TRBJ1-4, the V gene TRBV15; no definite D call. Trimming removed 1 base from V and 0 bases from J, with 6 bases in between. Germline CDR1 reads LNHNV; CDR2 reads YYDKDF (reference sequence). The CDR3 is 15 residues long. Here the CDR3 reads CATSRAGATNEKLFF. The DNA for the CDR3 is TGTGCCACCAGCAGAGCCGGGGCAACTAATGAAAAACTGTTTTTT.

This clonotype has at least ten counts. The chain joins TRBV7-2 to TRBJ2-7; no clear D. The ends were cut back, 6 bases at V and 7 bases at J, with 13 bases in the middle. Germline assignment: CDR1 SGHTA and CDR2 FQGNSA. The length of the CDR3 is 12 residues. In DNA, the CDR3 is TGTGCCAGCAGAAATGCTATTGGGGAGCAGTACTTC. It yields the protein CASRNAIGEQYF.

This clonotype turned up a few times. This rearrangement joins TRBV9 to TRBJ1-1; D gene ambiguous. Per germline, CDR1 SGDLS and CDR2 YYNGEE. V was pared by 0 bases and J by 2 bases, with 8 bases between. The CDR3 runs 14 residues. CDR3 protein: CASSVEVRNTEAFF. The CDR3, as DNA: TGTGCCAGCAGCGTAGAGGTGAGAAACACTGAAGCTTTCTTT.

This clonotype was counted at least ten times. The V call is TRBV2, the J call TRBJ2-3, with TRBD2 matching 11 bases. CDR3 length equals 16 residues. Germline assignment: CDR1 SNHLY and CDR2 FYNNEI. V lost 3 bases, J lost 5 bases, and 7 bases stayed unmatched. The CDR3: CASSDPTSGNLDTQYF. CDR3 nucleotide sequence: TGTGCCAGCAGTGACCCGACTAGCGGGAATTTAGATACGCAGTATTTT.

In its sample, this clonotype was seen many times. The chain uses TRBV7-2 and TRBJ2-7, with 8 bases aligning to TRBD2. The CDR3 is made up of 13 amino acids. V lost 6 bases, J lost 0 bases, and 1 base stayed unmatched. CDR1 SGHTA and CDR2 FQGNSA come from the germline V gene. This CDR3 is CASRLAGSYEQYF. CDR3 coding DNA: TGTGCCAGCAGGCTAGCGGGCTCCTACGAGCAGTACTTC.

This clonotype was observed many times. The gene calls are TRBV5-1 and TRBJ2-1; 9 bases agree with TRBD1. Trimming removed 4 bases from V and 0 bases from J; junction bases left unmatched: 5. This CDR3 contains 16 residues. Germline V gene sequence: CDR1 SGHRS, CDR2 YFSETQ. CDR3 residues: CASSAGTGSSYNEQFF. CDR3 DNA: TGCGCCAGCAGCGCCGGGACAGGGAGCTCCTACAATGAGCAGTTCTTC.

This clonotype was observed many times. This CDR3 reads CASSSTANSPLHF. As DNA, the CDR3 is TGTGCCAGCAGCTCGACAGCCAATTCACCCCTCCACTTT. V usage is TRBV11-3 and J usage is TRBJ1-6, with TRBD1 as a possible D gene (5 bases). Trimming stripped 4 bases from V and 7 bases from J, with 8 bases between. Germline V lookup: CDR1 SGHNT, CDR2 YENEEA. This CDR3 is built from 13 residues. Full variable domain (outside the CDR3, taken from reference TRBV11-3 and TRBJ1-6): EAGVVQSPRYKIIEKKQPVAFWCNPISGHNTLYWYLQNLGQGPELLIRYENEEAVDDSQLPKDRFSAERLKGVDSTLKIQPAELGDSAVYLCASSSTANSPLHFGNGTRLTVT.

This clonotype came up many times. The gene calls are TRBV3-1 and TRBJ2-1, with 9 bases aligning to TRBD2. Trimming at V came to 4 bases and at J to 7 bases, leaving 11 bases not matched to a gene. The germline CDR1 and CDR2 sequences are LGHDT and YNNKEL (reference sequence). The CDR3 has 16 residues. CDR3 sequence (DNA): TGTGCCAGCAGCCGTAGACTAGCGGAGTTGGAAAATGAGCAGTTCTTC. This codes for CASSRRLAELENEQFF.

The chain is built from TRBV7-2 and TRBJ2-1; 11 bases are a match to TRBD2. V was pared by 5 bases and J by 0 bases, with 9 bases of the junction left unmatched. Germline-derived CDR1 and CDR2 are SGHTA and FQGNSA. This CDR3 has 18 amino acids. The CDR3 here is CASSHLLAGELSYNEQFF. DNA for the CDR3: TGTGCCAGCAGCCACCTACTAGCGGGAGAACTCTCCTACAATGAGCAGTTCTTC.

This clonotype was picked up a small number of times. The chain combines TRBV18 with TRBJ2-6; possible D gene TRBD2, 7 bases. Germline CDR1 reads KGHSH; CDR2 reads LQKENI. The CDR3 is made up of 16 amino acids. Trimming removed 2 bases at V and 3 bases at J, with 11 bases between. The CDR3 here is CASSPGGAYGANVLTF. For the CDR3, the DNA is TGTGCCAGCTCACCAGGGGGGGCGTATGGGGCCAACGTCCTGACTTTC. Combining the CDR3 with reference TRBV18 and TRBJ2-6 gives the whole variable domain NAGVMQNPRHLVRRRGQEARLRCSPMKGHSHVYWYRQLPEEGLKFMVYLQKENIIDESGMPKERFSAEFPKEGPSILRIQQVVRGDSAAYFCASSPGGAYGANVLTFGAGSRLTVL.

This clonotype was seen at least ten times. This chain joins TRBV30 and TRBJ1-4, with a weak D call TRBD1 (6 bases). Trimming cost V 4 bases and J 8 bases, with 11 bases left between them. Germline V CDR1 and CDR2: GTSNPN, SVGIG (reference sequence). This CDR3 contains 12 residues. CDR3 amino acids: CAWMEGEEKLFF. CDR3 nucleotide sequence: TGTGCCTGGATGGAGGGGGAGGAAAAACTGTTTTTT.

The J gene is TRBJ2-7, the V gene TRBV11-2; 9 bases are shared with TRBD2. Germline V lookup: CDR1 SGHAT, CDR2 FQNNGV. CDR3 length: 15 amino acids. Trimming removed 1 base from V and 2 bases from J; junction bases left unmatched: 3. This chain's CDR3 is CASSLVAGDTYEQYF. In nucleotides, the CDR3 is TGTGCCAGCAGCTTAGTAGCGGGGGATACCTACGAGCAGTACTTC.

The table lists this clonotype with a few counts. This sequence joins TRBV24-1 and TRBJ2-3; D not certain. Trimming shortened V by 4 bases and J by 2 bases, and 18 bases separated the two germline ends. The CDR3 length is 17 residues. Germline V lookup: CDR1 KGHDR, CDR2 SFDVKD. CDR3 sequence (DNA): TGTGCCACCAGTGAGGCCTCAAACGCAGATTTCACAGATACGCAGTATTTT. Its translation is CATSEASNADFTDTQYF.

This clonotype was seen repeatedly, ten times or more. V gene TRBV28 combines with J gene TRBJ1-6; D perhaps matches TRBD1 (5 bases). From germline, CDR1 is MDHEN and CDR2 SYDVKM. CDR3 length: 14 amino acids. V shed 6 bases and J shed 4 bases, with 10 bases lying between them. In DNA, the CDR3 is TGTGCCAGCAGGACGGGGCAGTATAATTCACCCCTCCACTTT. It is translated as CASRTGQYNSPLHF.